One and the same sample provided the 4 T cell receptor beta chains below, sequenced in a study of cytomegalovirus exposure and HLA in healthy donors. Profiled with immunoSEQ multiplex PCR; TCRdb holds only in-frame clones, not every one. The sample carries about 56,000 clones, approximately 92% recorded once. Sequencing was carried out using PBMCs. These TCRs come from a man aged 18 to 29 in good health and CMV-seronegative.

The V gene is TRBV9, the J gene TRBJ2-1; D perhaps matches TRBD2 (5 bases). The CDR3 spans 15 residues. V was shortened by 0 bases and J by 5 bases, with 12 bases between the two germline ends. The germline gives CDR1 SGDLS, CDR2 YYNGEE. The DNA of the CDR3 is TGTGCCAGCAGCGTAGGGGAGATCGGAGACAATGAGCAGTTCTTC. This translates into CASSVGEIGDNEQFF.

The CDR3 loop is CASSPKGQTDNYGYTF. In DNA form, the CDR3 reads TGCGCCAGCAGCCCGAAGGGACAGACTGATAACTATGGCTACACCTTC. This sequence joins TRBV5-1 and TRBJ1-2, with 7 bases aligning to TRBD1. This CDR3 is built from 16 residues. CDR1 SGHRS and CDR2 YFSETQ come from the germline V gene. The J segment lost 1 base and the V segment lost 4 bases, leaving 10 bases of the junction unmatched.

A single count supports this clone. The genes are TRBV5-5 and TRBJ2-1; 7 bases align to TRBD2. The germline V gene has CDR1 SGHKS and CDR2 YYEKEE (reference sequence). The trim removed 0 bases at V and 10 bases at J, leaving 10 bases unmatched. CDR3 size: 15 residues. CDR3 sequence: CASSLGLATAGEQFF. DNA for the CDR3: TGTGCCAGCAGCTTGGGACTAGCAACGGCCGGCGAGCAGTTCTTC.

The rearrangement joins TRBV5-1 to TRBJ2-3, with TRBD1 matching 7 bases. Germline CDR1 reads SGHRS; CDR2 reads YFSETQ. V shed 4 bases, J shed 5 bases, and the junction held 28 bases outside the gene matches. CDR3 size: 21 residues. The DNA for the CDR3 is TGCGCCAGCAGCGACCTAAGTATAGACAGGGACCCCAGATACGCAGTAGATACGCAGTATTTT. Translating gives CASSDLSIDRDPRYAVDTQYF.